This T cell receptor beta chain is drawn from a study of T cell clonotyping in hematopoietic cell transplantation. Across the whole study: Pretransplant recipient samples were taken after cytoreduction. Notes on the study in general: At the given depth, recipient repertoires were over 97% de novo clonotypes.

Measured with immunoSEQ multiplex PCR; TCRdb has only the in-frame clones, and not every one. The sample has 5,000 to 7,000 clones, 70% to 90% seen once; the top ten hold under 4.5%. This clone was counted once. Antigen specificity is unknown. The CDR3 has 18 amino acids. V trimming: 4 bases; J trimming: 4 bases; junction bases outside the gene matches: 17. Germline V gene sequence: CDR1 SGHDN, CDR2 FVKESK. The time point was: recipient sample about 28 days before transplant, after cytoreduction. Samples: about 28 days before transplant, then days 30, 100 and 180 after. The sample in question was peripheral blood mononuclear cells, obtained before stem cell transplant. The TCR comes from a man aged 55 to 70 with acute myeloid leukemia. Some clones in this sample may be carry-over from other donors' samples. The chain is built from TRBV14 and TRBJ1-2, with TRBD1 matching 8 bases. For the CDR3, the DNA is TGTGCCAGCAGCCCCCGAGTCAGGGGGCGCCCGCATTCCTATGGCTACACCTTC. It translates to CASSPRVRGRPHSYGYTF.